This is a list of T cell receptor beta chains from one sample in a study of T cell changes during pregnancy in multiple sclerosis. Assay used: immunoSEQ multiplex PCR; TCRdb lists only in-frame clones, some missing. This sample has around 80,000 clones, with over 80% found just once. This specimen was peripheral blood, taken before pregnancy. Receptors were obtained from a female donor with multiple sclerosis, enrolled in a pregnancy study. The CDR3 runs from the conserved cysteine through the conserved F or W. A D gene is named only where the DNA matches it firmly. Size tells how often a clone was seen (once, few, many) or the class of an expanded clone, and some rows leave it out.

>TRBJ1-2|-|TRBV27|TRBD1
CASRIGQAGYTF
TGTGCCAGCAGGATAGGACAGGCTGGCTACACCTTC
>TRBJ1-5|few|TRBV27|TRBD1
CASSPGGRQPQHF
TGTGCCAGCAGTCCAGGGGGCAGGCAGCCCCAGCATTTT
>TRBJ2-5|-|TRBV7-8|-
CASSLSRQQETQYF
TGTGCCAGCAGCTTATCGCGACAGCAAGAGACCCAGTACTTC
>TRBJ2-3|-|TRBV11-2|TRBD1
CASSSGQGLSTDTQYF
TGTGCCAGCAGCTCCGGACAGGGCTTAAGCACAGATACGCAGTATTTT
>TRBJ1-2|-|TRBV4-3|-
CASSQDGGLGGSYGYTF
TGCGCCAGCAGCCAAGACGGGGGGCTCGGTGGGTCCTATGGCTACACCTTC
>TRBJ1-4|-|TRBV30|TRBD1
CAWSVSRTGGSEKLFF
TGTGCCTGGAGTGTATCCCGGACAGGGGGAAGTGAAAAACTGTTTTTT
>TRBJ2-1|-|TRBV7-9|-
CASSSRDNEQFF
TGTGCCAGCAGCTCCAGGGACAATGAGCAGTTCTTC
>TRBJ2-7|-|TRBV30|-
CAWSVPARGYEQYF
TGTGCCTGGAGTGTACCGGCCAGGGGCTACGAGCAGTACTTC
>TRBJ2-5|-|TRBV7-9|-
CASSADTFQETQYF
TGTGCCAGCAGCGCAGACACGTTCCAAGAGACCCAGTACTTC
>TRBJ2-2|-|TRBV28|-
CASSGSVGTGELFF
TGTGCCAGCAGCGGAAGTGTCGGGACCGGGGAGCTGTTTTTT
>TRBJ2-7|-|TRBV7-9|TRBD1
CASSPGGSYEQYF
TGTGCCAGCAGCCCAGGGGGAAGCTACGAGCAGTACTTC
>TRBJ2-7|-|TRBV11-3|-
CASSRATEEQYF
TGTGCCAGCAGCCGAGCGACGGAAGAGCAGTACTTC
>TRBJ2-2|-|TRBV9|TRBD2
CASSPGLTNTGELFF
TGTGCCAGCAGCCCGGGACTAACGAACACCGGGGAGCTGTTTTTT
>TRBJ2-7|-|TRBV7-9|TRBD1
CASSLVGGDEQYF
TGTGCCAGCAGCTTGGTAGGGGGCGACGAGCAGTACTTC
>TRBJ2-1|-|TRBV11-1|TRBD2
CASSLGGSGGGLEQFF
TGTGCCAGCAGCTTAGGAGGGTCGGGAGGAGGATTGGAGCAGTTCTTC
>TRBJ1-1|few|TRBV30|-
CAWSGDTEAFF
TGTGCCTGGAGTGGCGACACTGAAGCTTTCTTT
>TRBJ2-5|-|TRBV14|TRBD1
CASSRRTGGAETQYF
TGTGCCAGCAGCCGTCGGACAGGGGGCGCGGAGACCCAGTACTTC
>TRBJ2-2|-|TRBV6-5|-
CASSYSRSGTGELFF
TGTGCCAGCAGTTACTCGAGGTCAGGGACCGGGGAGCTGTTTTTT
>TRBJ2-7|-|TRBV6-1|TRBD1
CASSENPTQGVVDEQYF
TGTGCCAGCAGTGAAAACCCCACGCAGGGGGTGGTGGACGAGCAGTACTTC
>TRBJ2-7|-|TRBV14|TRBD2
CASSQRTSGSYEQYF
TGTGCCAGCAGCCAGAGGACTAGCGGGAGCTACGAGCAGTACTTC
>TRBJ2-7|-|TRBV4-3|-
CASSQARDYEQYF
TGCGCCAGCAGCCAAGCCCGGGATTACGAGCAGTACTTC
>TRBJ2-7|-|TRBV27|TRBD2
CASSFGTSVYEQYF
TGTGCCAGCAGTTTTGGGACTAGCGTGTACGAGCAGTACTTC
>TRBJ2-7|-|TRBV7-8|TRBD1
CASSLGGTGVSYEQYF
TGTGCCAGCAGCTTAGGGGGGACAGGGGTTTCCTACGAGCAGTACTTC
>TRBJ1-1|-|TRBV19|-
CASSGGRYREETEAFF
TGTGCCAGTAGTGGGGGTCGGTACAGGGAAGAAACTGAAGCTTTCTTT
>TRBJ2-7|medium-sized|TRBV5-1|-
CASSLGAISYEQYF
TGCGCCAGCAGCTTGGGGGCGATCAGCTACGAGCAGTACTTC
>TRBJ2-2|-|TRBV9|TRBD2
CASSVMGLAGNTGELFF
TGTGCCAGCAGCGTAATGGGACTAGCGGGTAACACCGGGGAGCTGTTTTTT
>TRBJ1-5|-|TRBV28|-
CASSPLPGWHQPQHF
TGTGCCAGCAGCCCCCTCCCCGGGTGGCATCAGCCCCAGCATTTT
>TRBJ1-5|-|TRBV6-5|TRBD1
CASRPTGQPNQPQHF
TGTGCCAGCAGACCCACGGGACAGCCTAATCAGCCCCAGCATTTT
>TRBJ2-1|-|TRBV6-1|-
CASRLTGIYNEQFF
TGTGCCAGCAGACTCACCGGTATTTACAATGAGCAGTTCTTC
>TRBJ1-1|-|TRBV19|-
CASRKNQGNTEAFF
TGTGCCAGTAGAAAGAACCAGGGGAACACTGAAGCTTTCTTT